This T cell receptor beta chain comes out of a study of blood T cell repertoires in COVID-19. This clone turned up a few times. V dropped 1 base and J dropped 7 bases, with 7 bases sitting between them. There are 12 residues in the CDR3. Germline lookup yields CDR1 SEHNR and CDR2 FQNEAQ (reference sequence). Data came from immunoSEQ multiplex PCR; TCRdb stores just in-frame clones and leaves some out. The data contain around 50,000 clones, 78% of them singletons. V is TRBV7-9 and J is TRBJ1-1; a possible D gene is TRBD1 (5 bases). Input material: PBMCs or T cells enriched from blood (not recorded which). The sequence was collected from a woman aged 50 to 60 with acute COVID-19. The CDR3: CASSLVGVEAFF. For the CDR3, the DNA is TGTGCCAGCAGCTTAGTAGGGGTTGAAGCTTTCTTT. Complete variable domain (other parts from reference TRBV7-9 and TRBJ1-1): DTGVSQNPRHKITKRGQNVTFRCDPISEHNRLYWYRQTLGQGPEFLTYFQNEAQLEKSRLLSDRFSAERPKGSFSTLEIQRTEQGDSAMYLCASSLVGVEAFFGQGTRLTVV.